This TCR beta chain is from a study of vaccination and CD4 T cells after COVID-19. Across the study: Convalescent donors: six male, four female; seven Caucasian, two Asian, one multiracial, two Hispanic.

The study sequenced cultured CD4+ T cell DNA using the Oncomine TCR Beta short-read assay. MiXCR, run by TCRdb on the PCR reads, gives a single entry per CDR3 protein. Of some 13,000 distinct CDR3 sequences detected, approximately 58% appear once; the ten largest clones hold roughly 13%. Stated treatment: 10-day PBMC culture with coronavirus spike peptide pools or control peptides (ViraFEST assay). The germline gives CDR1 SEHNR, CDR2 FQNEAQ (reference sequence). This CDR3 has 16 residues. The V end was cut by 4 bases, the J end by 3 bases, with 18 bases between. Study results and caveats: The median proportion of reactive clones detected only post-vaccination in convalescent patients was approximately 90%.

Regarding this clonotype: Its cognate antigen is unknown.

This TCR derives from a human donor who had recovered from COVID-19. The sequencing sample was made of CD4+ T cells from blood, cultured in vitro. This rearrangement joins TRBV7-9 to TRBJ1-2; a weak D match, TRBD1 (6 bases). CDR3 sequence (DNA): TGTGCCAGCAGCTCGCCCTGGGCAGGGGAACACTATGGCTACACCTTC. It translates to CASSSPWAGEHYGYTF.